This entry lists 29 T cell receptor beta chains sequenced from one sample in a study of blood T cell repertoires in COVID-19. Assay used: immunoSEQ multiplex PCR; TCRdb lists only in-frame clones, some missing. The data show 310,000 or so clones, around 86% seen once. The sequenced sample consisted of peripheral blood. These receptors were collected from a man aged 45 to 65 with active or convalescent COVID-19.

The chain is built from TRBV5-5 and TRBJ1-2; D may be TRBD1 (6 bases). This CDR3 contains 15 residues. Between the trimmed V and J ends, which lost 4 bases and 0 bases, there was a span of 13 bases. Germline V lookup: CDR1 SGHKS, CDR2 YYEKEE (reference sequence). In nucleotides, the CDR3 is TGTGCCAGCAGCGAACAACAGGGTTCTAACTATGGCTACACCTTC. Its translation: CASSEQQGSNYGYTF.

The chain uses TRBV18 and TRBJ1-6, with 8 bases lining up with TRBD1. Losses at the gene ends were 2 bases for V and 5 bases for J; bases not matched to a gene: 5. The CDR3 spans 16 residues. Looked up from germline, CDR1 is KGHSH and CDR2 is LQKENI. The CDR3 sequence: CASSPGGQGNNSPLHF. In DNA, the CDR3 is TGTGCCAGCTCACCAGGCGGACAGGGAAATAATTCACCCCTCCACTTT.

This chain connects TRBV4-2 to TRBJ2-3; the match to TRBD1 covers 8 bases. V shed 4 bases and J 0 bases; nucleotides not matched to a gene: 3. CDR3 length equals 15 residues. Germline V gene data show CDR1 as LGHNA and CDR2 as YNFKEQ. CDR3 in amino acids: CASSPRGPSTDTQYF. CDR3 sequence (DNA): TGTGCCAGCAGCCCCAGGGGGCCCAGCACAGATACGCAGTATTTT.

The chain combines TRBV11-3 with TRBJ2-7, with TRBD1 matching over 7 bases. Germline CDR1 and CDR2: SGHNT and YENEEA. The CDR3 is made up of 14 amino acids. With 5 bases clipped from V and 5 bases from J, the junction kept 9 bases outside the gene matches. Here the CDR3 reads CASSPGQAGDEQYF. In DNA form, the CDR3 reads TGTGCCAGCAGCCCAGGACAGGCCGGGGACGAGCAGTACTTC.

The CDR3 bases are TGTGCCAGCAGTGGTGGACAGGGCGGCACCGGGGAGCTGTTTTTT. Protein product: CASSGGQGGTGELFF. The chain uses TRBV2 and TRBJ2-2; 8 bases map to TRBD1. CDR1 SNHLY and CDR2 FYNNEI come from the germline V gene. V lost 4 bases to trimming and J lost 4 bases; unmatched junction nucleotides: 5. The CDR3 has 15 amino acids.

V usage is TRBV7-9 and J usage is TRBJ2-1; D gene unclear. Germline assignment: CDR1 SEHNR and CDR2 FQNEAQ (reference sequence). Between the trimmed V and J ends, which lost 5 bases and 8 bases, there was a span of 25 bases. This CDR3 is 17 amino acids long. The CDR3 is CASSIWRPGLKVHEQFF. For the CDR3, the DNA is TGTGCCAGCAGCATCTGGCGGCCCGGTCTCAAGGTCCATGAGCAGTTCTTC.

V gene TRBV19 combines with J gene TRBJ1-2; tentatively, D is TRBD1 (6 bases). CDR3 length: 15 amino acids. Germline V gives CDR1 LNHDA, CDR2 SQIVND (reference sequence). V shed 3 bases and J shed 3 bases, with 14 bases lying between them. The CDR3 reads CASSIPGVFYYGYTF. The CDR3 DNA follows: TGTGCCAGTAGTATCCCAGGGGTGTTCTACTATGGCTACACCTTC.

The V and J genes are TRBV19 and TRBJ1-4; tentative D call: TRBD1 (5 bases). The CDR3 sequence is 18 residues long. Germline lookup yields CDR1 LNHDA and CDR2 SQIVND (reference sequence). Trimming removed 3 bases at V and 3 bases at J, with 20 bases between. CDR3 loop: CASSMSLLVGHANEKLFF. CDR3 DNA: TGTGCCAGTAGTATGTCCCTCCTCGTGGGGCACGCTAATGAAAAACTGTTTTTT. Combining the CDR3 with reference TRBV19 and TRBJ1-4 gives the whole variable domain DGGITQSPKYLFRKEGQNVTLSCEQNLNHDAMYWYRQDPGQGLRLIYYSQIVNDFQKGDIAEGYSVSREKKESFPLTVTSAQKNPTAFYLCASSMSLLVGHANEKLFFGSGTQLSVL.

The rearrangement joins TRBV30 to TRBJ2-7, with 9 positions matching TRBD1. This CDR3 has 13 residues. V dropped 1 base and J dropped 8; count of bases not matched to a gene: 6. From germline, CDR1 is GTSNPN and CDR2 SVGIG (reference sequence). In DNA form, the CDR3 reads TGTGCCTGGAGTGGGACAGGGGCCCCAAAGCAGTACTTC. Its translation: CAWSGTGAPKQYF.

The rearrangement links TRBV13 to TRBJ1-3; 8 bases agree with TRBD1. V trimming: 3 bases; J trimming: 8 bases; junction bases outside the gene matches: 3. The germline gives CDR1 PRHDT, CDR2 FYEKMQ (reference sequence). This CDR3 has 13 amino acids. The CDR3 region has the DNA TGTGCCAGCAGCTTGGGACAGGCTTACACCATATATTTT. Protein product: CASSLGQAYTIYF.

The chain carries TRBV29-1 and TRBJ2-5; 9 bases map to TRBD1. The CDR3 covers 13 residues. Germline V gene lookup returns CDR1 SQVTM and CDR2 ANQGSEA. V shed 4 bases and J 5 bases; nucleotides not matched to a gene: 5. CDR3: CSVGGQGLETQYF. The CDR3 bases are TGCAGCGTTGGGGGACAGGGATTGGAGACCCAGTACTTC.

The V gene is TRBV28, the J gene TRBJ2-2, with 9 bases matching TRBD1. The CDR3 spans 13 residues. Germline-derived CDR1 and CDR2 are MDHEN and SYDVKM. The ends lost 10 bases at V and 5 bases at J; junction bases unmatched: 5. The CDR3 protein is CAIWTGVTGELFF. The CDR3 DNA reads TGTGCCATATGGACAGGGGTGACCGGGGAGCTGTTTTTT.

The CDR3 spells CARSPGLQETQYF. CDR3 coding DNA: TGTGCCAGAAGCCCGGGACTCCAAGAGACCCAGTACTTC. The rearrangement uses TRBV5-3 and TRBJ2-5; the D gene is possibly TRBD2 (6 bases). TRBV5-3 is an open reading frame, and its role is uncertain. The CDR3 is 13 amino acids. With 4 bases removed from V and 1 base from J, the gap between germline ends came to 8 bases.

The V and J genes are TRBV18 and TRBJ2-5; D uncertain. Deletions cut 1 base from V and 2 bases from J, with 5 bases between. The CDR3 spans 13 residues. Germline CDR1 and CDR2: KGHSH and LQKENI. The CDR3 region has the DNA TGTGCCAGCTCACCACTTCCGCAAGAGACCCAGTACTTC. Residues: CASSPLPQETQYF. The full variable domain, rest sourced from reference TRBV18 and TRBJ2-5, is NAGVMQNPRHLVRRRGQEARLRCSPMKGHSHVYWYRQLPEEGLKFMVYLQKENIIDESGMPKERFSAEFPKEGPSILRIQQVVRGDSAAYFCASSPLPQETQYFGPGTRLLVL.

The chain combines TRBV9 with TRBJ2-1, with 9 nucleotides matching TRBD2. Germline loops: CDR1 SGDLS, CDR2 YYNGEE. The CDR3 is made up of 15 amino acids. J gave up 5 bases and V 4 bases, and 7 bases lay outside the gene matches. This CDR3 is CASSRTSEPHNEQFF. In DNA, the CDR3 is TGTGCCAGCAGCCGGACTAGCGAGCCGCACAATGAGCAGTTCTTC.

This chain links TRBV7-2 with TRBJ2-1, with TRBD2 matching over 12 bases. Germline lookup yields CDR1 SGHTA and CDR2 FQGNSA. This CDR3 comprises 16 residues. V shed 3 bases, J shed 2 bases, and the junction held 2 bases outside the gene matches. CDR3 amino acids: CASSLRTSGAYNEQFF. In nucleotides, the CDR3 is TGTGCCAGCAGCTTGCGGACTAGCGGGGCCTACAATGAGCAGTTCTTC. The whole variable domain, remainder taken from reference TRBV7-2 and TRBJ2-1, is GAGVSQSPSNKVTEKGKDVELRCDPISGHTALYWYRQSLGQGLEFLIYFQGNSAPDKSGLPSDRFSAERTGGSVSTLTIQRTQQEDSAVYLCASSLRTSGAYNEQFFGPGTRLTVL.

The chain uses TRBV9 and TRBJ2-2; TRBD2 agrees at 8 bases. Germline V gene lookup returns CDR1 SGDLS and CDR2 YYNGEE. The CDR3 is made up of 15 amino acids. The trim removed 4 bases at V and 1 base at J, leaving 3 bases unmatched. For the CDR3, the DNA is TGTGCCAGCAGCTTGGGACTAGAGAACACCGGGGAGCTGTTTTTT. Translating it yields CASSLGLENTGELFF.

The chain links TRBV5-4 to TRBJ1-1; tentatively, D is TRBD1 (6 bases). Between the trimmed V and J ends, which lost 1 base and 5 bases, there was a span of 15 bases. Germline CDR1 and CDR2: SGHNT and YYREEE (reference sequence). This CDR3 is built from 15 residues. The CDR3 coding sequence is TGTGCCAGCAGCTTGCCTACAGGGCGAAGTACTGAAGCTTTCTTT. This sequence encodes CASSLPTGRSTEAFF.

The chain employs TRBV2 and TRBJ1-6; 11 bases match TRBD1. Germline lookup yields CDR1 SNHLY and CDR2 FYNNEI. The CDR3 loop spans 13 amino acids. Trimming at V came to 6 bases and at J to 9 bases, leaving 1 base not matched to a gene. In nucleotides, the CDR3 is TGTGCCAGCAGGGGACAGGGGGGTTCACCCCTCCACTTT. Its translation: CASRGQGGSPLHF.

This clone was found a few times. CDR3 nucleotide sequence: TGTGCCAGCCGACTAGCGGGCAATACGAACACCGGGGAGCTGTTTTTT. Translating gives CASRLAGNTNTGELFF. The genes are TRBV27 and TRBJ2-2, with TRBD2 matching over 10 bases. The CDR3 spans 16 residues. Germline CDR1 and CDR2: MNHEY and SMNVEV (reference sequence). Trimming cost V 8 bases and J 0 bases; bases outside gene matches: 6.

This sequence joins TRBV7-2 and TRBJ1-5, with D tentatively TRBD1 (5 bases). The V end lost 1 base, the J end lost 4 bases, and 14 bases lay between the germline ends. The CDR3 spans 16 residues. Looked up from germline, CDR1 is SGHTA and CDR2 is FQGNSA. The CDR3 DNA reads TGTGCCAGCAGCTTAGGCGTCGCGACAGAAAATCAGCCCCAGCATTTT. It translates to CASSLGVATENQPQHF. Full variable domain (outside the CDR3, taken from reference TRBV7-2 and TRBJ1-5): GAGVSQSPSNKVTEKGKDVELRCDPISGHTALYWYRQSLGQGLEFLIYFQGNSAPDKSGLPSDRFSAERTGGSVSTLTIQRTQQEDSAVYLCASSLGVATENQPQHFGDGTRLSIL.

This clone has ten or more counts. This chain uses TRBV28 with TRBJ1-1; D call uncertain. Trimming shortened V by 3 bases and J by 3 bases, and 14 bases separated the two germline ends. Germline V gives CDR1 MDHEN, CDR2 SYDVKM. The CDR3 sequence is 15 residues long. As DNA, the CDR3 is TGTGCCAGCAGTTTTTCCTCGGGGTGGGACACTGAAGCTTTCTTT. As protein: CASSFSSGWDTEAFF.

This clone appeared a single time. The chain links TRBV7-9 to TRBJ2-1; D is perhaps TRBD2 (6 bases). This CDR3 region has 19 residues. CDR1 SEHNR and CDR2 FQNEAQ come from the germline V gene (reference sequence). Trimming took off 5 bases at V and 2 bases at J, with 25 bases between the two ends. The CDR3 loop reads CASSADGGAGGVTYNEQFF. In DNA form, the CDR3 reads TGTGCCAGCAGCGCAGATGGTGGGGCGGGCGGGGTCACCTACAATGAGCAGTTCTTC.

V and J are TRBV19 and TRBJ2-1; a possible D gene is TRBD2 (5 bases). The CDR3 consists of 13 residues. Between the trimmed V and J ends, which lost 3 bases and 5 bases, there was a span of 8 bases. Germline loops: CDR1 LNHDA, CDR2 SQIVND (reference sequence). For the CDR3, the DNA is TGTGCCAGTAGTATGGTCGGGAACAATGAGCAGTTCTTC. Translation gives CASSMVGNNEQFF.

This sequence joins TRBV19 and TRBJ1-1; 8 bases fit TRBD1. The germline V gene has CDR1 LNHDA and CDR2 SQIVND (reference sequence). This CDR3 comprises 15 residues. V lost 5 bases and J lost 2; bases outside the gene matches: 7. The CDR3 DNA reads TGTGCCAGTAGTCTGCCAGGGGGCGTAAACACTGAAGCTTTCTTT. Its protein is CASSLPGGVNTEAFF. The full variable domain, its missing parts supplied by reference TRBV19 and TRBJ1-1, is DGGITQSPKYLFRKEGQNVTLSCEQNLNHDAMYWYRQDPGQGLRLIYYSQIVNDFQKGDIAEGYSVSREKKESFPLTVTSAQKNPTAFYLCASSLPGGVNTEAFFGQGTRLTVV.

The chain is built from TRBV9 and TRBJ2-1; 7 bases agree with TRBD2. The ends lost 1 base at V and 7 bases at J; junction bases unmatched: 14. This CDR3 region has 17 residues. Looked up from germline, CDR1 is SGDLS and CDR2 is YYNGEE. The DNA for the CDR3 is TGTGCCAGCAGCGTAACTAGCGTTCAATCCCCGGGGAATGAGCAGTTCTTC. Its protein product is CASSVTSVQSPGNEQFF.

For the CDR3, the DNA is TGTGCCAGCGAATTACAGGAGTTGAACACTGAAGCTTTCTTT. Translation gives CASELQELNTEAFF. J is TRBJ1-1 and V is TRBV2, with a possible D match to TRBD1 (5 bases). The CDR3 spans 14 residues. Germline V gives CDR1 SNHLY, CDR2 FYNNEI. The V gene lost 8 bases and the J gene lost 0 bases, with 13 bases spanning the gap.

The genes are TRBV7-2 and TRBJ1-4, with D tentatively TRBD1 (5 bases). Germline CDR1 SGHTA, CDR2 FQGNSA. The CDR3 consists of 15 residues. The ends were cut back, 4 bases at V and 5 bases at J, with 14 bases in the middle. The CDR3 DNA follows: TGTGCCAGCAGCTCCCTTCAGGGAGGCAATGAAAAACTGTTTTTT. The encoded protein is CASSSLQGGNEKLFF.

The rearrangement uses TRBV28 and TRBJ1-6, with D perhaps matching TRBD1 (6 bases). Between the trimmed V and J ends, which lost 3 bases and 8 bases, there was a span of 11 bases. Germline-derived CDR1 and CDR2 are MDHEN and SYDVKM. The CDR3 covers 14 residues. DNA of the CDR3: TGTGCCAGCAGTTTCACAGGGTATGATTCACCCCTCCACTTT. It specifies CASSFTGYDSPLHF.